These T cell receptor beta chains were read from a single sample in a study of blood T cell repertoires in COVID-19. The assay was immunoSEQ multiplex PCR, and TCRdb's table has in-frame clones only and misses some. The profile shows 200,000 to 250,000 clones, about 85% of them singletons. Sequenced sample: peripheral blood. These receptor sequences come from a woman at least 80 years old with active or convalescent COVID-19. Both conserved end residues are part of each CDR3. Fields, in order: D gene, J gene, V gene, clone size, CDR3 protein, CDR3 DNA. A D gene is named only where the DNA matches it firmly. Rows may omit the clone size; those that give it use once, few, many or a size class.

D gene: NA; J gene: TRBJ2-3; V gene: TRBV10-1; clone size: once; CDR3 protein: CATYAPRSPGDTDTQYF; CDR3 DNA: TGCGCCACCTACGCTCCTCGCTCACCGGGGGATACAGATACGCAGTATTTT
D gene: NA; J gene: TRBJ1-1; V gene: TRBV11-3; clone size: once; CDR3 protein: CASSISASTGEAFF; CDR3 DNA: TGTGCCAGCAGCATTTCCGCGTCGACAGGTGAAGCTTTCTTT
D gene: NA; J gene: TRBJ1-6; V gene: TRBV28; clone size: NA; CDR3 protein: CASSSFQAYNSPLHF; CDR3 DNA: TGTGCCAGCAGTTCCTTCCAGGCTTATAATTCACCCCTCCACTTT
D gene: TRBD1; J gene: TRBJ2-7; V gene: TRBV6-2/TRBV6-3; clone size: NA; CDR3 protein: CASSLPGQGRTYEQYF; CDR3 DNA: TGTGCCAGCAGTCTTCCCGGACAGGGGAGAACATACGAGCAGTACTTC
D gene: TRBD1; J gene: TRBJ2-1; V gene: TRBV10-3; clone size: NA; CDR3 protein: CAISRDSSYNEQFF; CDR3 DNA: TGTGCCATCAGCCGGGACAGCTCCTACAATGAGCAGTTCTTC
D gene: TRBD2; J gene: TRBJ2-5; V gene: TRBV11-2; clone size: NA; CDR3 protein: CASSLVLAGGGQETQYF; CDR3 DNA: TGTGCCAGCAGCTTAGTGCTAGCGGGAGGGGGGCAAGAGACCCAGTACTTC
D gene: NA; J gene: TRBJ1-2; V gene: TRBV6-1; clone size: NA; CDR3 protein: CASSESGGQYGYTF; CDR3 DNA: TGTGCCAGCAGTGAGTCCGGAGGGCAATATGGCTACACCTTC
D gene: NA; J gene: TRBJ2-1; V gene: TRBV6-2/TRBV6-3; clone size: NA; CDR3 protein: CASSIDRARGTSEQFF; CDR3 DNA: TGTGCCAGCAGCATCGACAGGGCGCGCGGGACGAGTGAGCAGTTCTTC
D gene: NA; J gene: TRBJ1-6; V gene: TRBV28; clone size: NA; CDR3 protein: CASSFSRAGGSPLHF; CDR3 DNA: TGTGCCAGCAGTTTTTCCAGGGCAGGTGGTTCACCCCTCCACTTT
D gene: TRBD1; J gene: TRBJ1-3; V gene: TRBV5-1; clone size: NA; CDR3 protein: CASSLGTGTGISGNTIYF; CDR3 DNA: TGCGCCAGCAGCTTGGGAACCGGGACAGGGATCTCTGGAAACACCATATATTTT
D gene: NA; J gene: TRBJ2-7; V gene: TRBV21-1; clone size: NA; CDR3 protein: CASSKLRTSYEQYF; CDR3 DNA: TGTGCCAGCAGCAAATTGAGGACATCCTACGAGCAGTACTTC
D gene: NA; J gene: TRBJ1-2; V gene: TRBV14; clone size: NA; CDR3 protein: CASSQEGAREGYGYTF; CDR3 DNA: TGTGCCAGCAGCCAAGAGGGAGCGAGAGAGGGCTATGGCTACACCTTC
D gene: NA; J gene: TRBJ2-1; V gene: TRBV7-2; clone size: NA; CDR3 protein: CASSLRQAYNEQFF; CDR3 DNA: TGTGCCAGCAGCTTACGACAGGCTTACAATGAGCAGTTCTTC
D gene: NA; J gene: TRBJ1-5; V gene: TRBV4-3; clone size: NA; CDR3 protein: CASSQDQNSYQPQHF; CDR3 DNA: TGCGCCAGCAGCCAAGATCAAAACAGTTATCAGCCCCAGCATTTT
D gene: TRBD2; J gene: TRBJ2-1; V gene: TRBV14; clone size: NA; CDR3 protein: CASSRRGKREGHNEQFF; CDR3 DNA: TGTGCCAGCAGCCGCCGAGGGAAGCGGGAGGGCCACAATGAGCAGTTCTTC
D gene: NA; J gene: TRBJ2-7; V gene: TRBV9; clone size: NA; CDR3 protein: CASSGGIVKYSNEQYF; CDR3 DNA: TGTGCCAGCAGCGGAGGGATAGTCAAGTATTCGAATGAGCAGTACTTC
D gene: NA; J gene: TRBJ1-2; V gene: TRBV15; clone size: NA; CDR3 protein: CATSRAEHYGYTF; CDR3 DNA: TGTGCCACCAGCAGGGCGGAACACTATGGCTACACCTTC
D gene: NA; J gene: TRBJ2-7; V gene: TRBV7-7; clone size: NA; CDR3 protein: CASSTQPGRSEQYF; CDR3 DNA: TGTGCCAGCAGTACGCAACCAGGGAGGAGCGAGCAGTACTTC
D gene: NA; J gene: TRBJ1-5; V gene: TRBV19; clone size: NA; CDR3 protein: CASSMGGGASGYQPQHF; CDR3 DNA: TGTGCCAGTAGTATGGGTGGGGGGGCGAGTGGGTATCAGCCCCAGCATTTT
D gene: TRBD2; J gene: TRBJ2-3; V gene: TRBV5-1; clone size: NA; CDR3 protein: CASSLQTSGSSDTQYF; CDR3 DNA: TGCGCCAGCAGCTTGCAGACTAGCGGGAGTTCGGATACGCAGTATTTT
D gene: NA; J gene: TRBJ1-3; V gene: TRBV28; clone size: NA; CDR3 protein: CASSVSGHHSGNTIYF; CDR3 DNA: TGTGCCAGCAGTGTATCGGGACACCATTCTGGAAACACCATATATTTT
D gene: TRBD2; J gene: TRBJ2-5; V gene: TRBV3-1/TRBV3-2; clone size: NA; CDR3 protein: CASSPAGKRGIQETQYF; CDR3 DNA: TGTGCCAGCAGCCCCGCAGGGAAGCGGGGGATCCAAGAGACCCAGTACTTC
D gene: TRBD1; J gene: TRBJ1-1; V gene: TRBV28; clone size: NA; CDR3 protein: CASSFLKGAVAEAFF; CDR3 DNA: TGTGCCAGCAGTTTCCTGAAGGGGGCGGTGGCTGAAGCTTTCTTT
D gene: TRBD1; J gene: TRBJ2-2; V gene: TRBV10-3; clone size: NA; CDR3 protein: CAISKGAANTGELFF; CDR3 DNA: TGTGCCATCAGTAAGGGGGCCGCGAACACCGGGGAGCTGTTTTTT
D gene: NA; J gene: TRBJ2-5; V gene: TRBV5-1; clone size: NA; CDR3 protein: CASSWDSQETQYF; CDR3 DNA: TGCGCCAGCAGCTGGGACTCGCAAGAGACCCAGTACTTC
D gene: NA; J gene: TRBJ2-3; V gene: TRBV7-6; clone size: NA; CDR3 protein: CASSLVGTSTDTQYF; CDR3 DNA: TGTGCCAGCAGCTTAGTCGGGACTAGCACAGATACGCAGTATTTT
D gene: TRBD1; J gene: TRBJ1-1; V gene: TRBV27; clone size: NA; CDR3 protein: CASSLWTGGTEAFF; CDR3 DNA: TGTGCCAGCAGTCTCTGGACAGGGGGCACTGAAGCTTTCTTT
D gene: NA; J gene: TRBJ2-3; V gene: TRBV5-1; clone size: NA; CDR3 protein: CASSLASTDTQYF; CDR3 DNA: TGCGCCAGCAGCTTGGCTAGCACAGATACGCAGTATTTT
D gene: TRBD2; J gene: TRBJ2-7; V gene: TRBV7-2; clone size: NA; CDR3 protein: CASSKGLAAYEQYF; CDR3 DNA: TGTGCCAGCAGCAAGGGACTAGCGGCTTACGAGCAGTACTTC
D gene: NA; J gene: TRBJ1-6; V gene: TRBV3-1/TRBV3-2; clone size: once; CDR3 protein: CASSQEGSSYNSPLHF; CDR3 DNA: TGTGCCAGCAGCCAAGAGGGGAGCTCCTATAATTCACCCCTCCACTTT
D gene: TRBD1; J gene: TRBJ2-7; V gene: TRBV3-1/TRBV3-2; clone size: NA; CDR3 protein: CASRLQGARYEQYF; CDR3 DNA: TGTGCCAGCAGGTTACAGGGGGCCCGCTACGAGCAGTACTTC
D gene: NA; J gene: TRBJ1-6; V gene: TRBV5-1; clone size: NA; CDR3 protein: CASKEDNSPLHF; CDR3 DNA: TGCGCCAGCAAGGAGGATAATTCACCCCTCCACTTT
D gene: TRBD2; J gene: TRBJ2-5; V gene: TRBV5-4; clone size: NA; CDR3 protein: CASSQGLIETQYF; CDR3 DNA: TGTGCCAGCAGCCAGGGACTAATTGAGACCCAGTACTTC
D gene: NA; J gene: TRBJ1-2; V gene: TRBV7-9; clone size: NA; CDR3 protein: CASSLLRGLSYGYTF; CDR3 DNA: TGTGCCAGCAGCTTACTTCGGGGACTTTCCTATGGCTACACCTTC
D gene: NA; J gene: TRBJ1-4; V gene: TRBV7-2; clone size: NA; CDR3 protein: CASSPSREKLFF; CDR3 DNA: TGTGCCAGCAGCCCAAGCCGTGAAAAACTGTTTTTT
D gene: NA; J gene: TRBJ1-1; V gene: TRBV5-4; clone size: NA; CDR3 protein: CASSLVAGSEAFF; CDR3 DNA: TGTGCCAGCAGCTTGGTTGCGGGATCTGAAGCTTTCTTT
D gene: TRBD1; J gene: TRBJ1-2; V gene: TRBV7-2; clone size: NA; CDR3 protein: CASSLAGTGGEYGYTF; CDR3 DNA: TGTGCCAGCAGCTTAGCCGGGACAGGGGGCGAGTATGGCTACACCTTC
D gene: NA; J gene: TRBJ2-7; V gene: TRBV21-1; clone size: NA; CDR3 protein: CASSPKGAQVRYEQYF; CDR3 DNA: TGTGCCAGCAGCCCCAAGGGGGCACAGGTACGCTACGAGCAGTACTTC
D gene: NA; J gene: TRBJ2-7; V gene: TRBV3-1/TRBV3-2; clone size: NA; CDR3 protein: CASSQEYSATYEQYF; CDR3 DNA: TGTGCCAGCAGCCAAGAATATTCTGCTACCTACGAGCAGTACTTC